The clone carrying this TCR beta chain was seen a few times. The J segment lost 7 bases and the V segment lost 5 bases, leaving 6 bases of the junction unmatched. CDR3 length: 13 amino acids. CDR1 SEHNR and CDR2 FQNEAQ come from the germline V gene (reference sequence). This entry belongs to a study of human thymus T cells. Corrective cardiac operations yielded the resected thymus tissue. Using immunoSEQ multiplex PCR, the repertoire was profiled, and TCRdb retains in-frame clones only, with some absent. The sample carries roughly 120,000 clones, about 93% recorded once. The chain couples TRBV7-9 to TRBJ1-2; 8 positions agree with TRBD1. This TCR derives from a boy in the first two years of life with a congenital heart defect but otherwise immunologically healthy. The sequenced material came from thymus tissue. The CDR3 sequence is CASSPWTGSGYTF. For the CDR3, the DNA is TGTGCCAGCAGCCCATGGACAGGGTCTGGCTACACCTTC.